The 21 T cell receptor beta chains in this list originate from one sample, sequenced in a study of persistence of HIV-infected CD4 T cells. Sequencing used immunoSEQ version 4 in survey mode. Measured with immunoSEQ multiplex PCR; TCRdb has only the in-frame clones, and not every one. The sample holds 30,000 to 45,000 clones, 85% to 90% seen once. Their antigen targets remain unknown. The stimulus was an HIV-1 Gag 15-mer peptide pool, approximately 0.93 ug/peptide/mL. Memory cells lacking CD40L and CD69 with high CD45RO were sorted. The specimen comprised cultured CD4+ T cells from PBMCs, sampled from a patient who received antiretroviral therapy. The source of these receptors is an adult with HIV. The donor label of this sample is uncertain.

This clone has just a few counts. This chain connects TRBV3-1 (or the pseudogene TRBV3-2) to TRBJ1-5, with 7 bases that match TRBD1. This CDR3 contains 16 residues. Per the germline V gene, CDR1 is LGHDT and CDR2 is YNNKEL (reference sequence). The V gene end was trimmed by 3 bases and the J gene end by 4 bases; junction bases not matched to a gene: 9. CDR3 bases: TGTGCCAGCAGCCAGAACCCACAGGGGACGAATCAGCCCCAGCATTTT. This gives the protein CASSQNPQGTNQPQHF.

A single count supports this clone. J is TRBJ1-5 and V is TRBV28; D remains unclear. V shed 4 bases and J shed 2 bases, with 12 bases lying between them. Germline-derived CDR1 and CDR2 are MDHEN and SYDVKM. The length of the CDR3 is 15 residues. CDR3 residues: CASSSPNRGNQPQHF. The CDR3 DNA follows: TGTGCCAGCAGTTCTCCTAACCGGGGCAATCAGCCCCAGCATTTT.

V usage is TRBV5-1 and J usage is TRBJ2-7; a possible D gene is TRBD1 (6 bases). From germline, CDR1 is SGHRS and CDR2 YFSETQ. Trimming stripped 3 bases from V and 2 bases from J, with 18 bases between. The CDR3 runs to 16 residues. This chain's CDR3 is CASSSETGPSTYEQYF. As DNA, the CDR3 is TGCGCCAGCAGCTCCGAGACAGGCCCCTCTACCTACGAGCAGTACTTC.

J is TRBJ2-7 and V is TRBV7-9; D is undetermined. Germline lookup yields CDR1 SEHNR and CDR2 FQNEAQ (reference sequence). This CDR3 comprises 12 residues. V was shortened by 5 bases and J by 5 bases, with 10 bases between the two germline ends. This CDR3 is CASSELRHEQYF. CDR3 in DNA: TGTGCCAGCAGCGAACTGCGGCACGAGCAGTACTTC. Full variable domain (remainder filled in from reference TRBV7-9 and TRBJ2-7): DTGVSQNPRHKITKRGQNVTFRCDPISEHNRLYWYRQTLGQGPEFLTYFQNEAQLEKSRLLSDRFSAERPKGSFSTLEIQRTEQGDSAMYLCASSELRHEQYFGPGTRLTVT.

The chain couples TRBV27 to TRBJ1-1; D unclear. The CDR3 has 14 residues. Trimming removed 0 bases at V and 5 bases at J, with 10 bases between. CDR1 and CDR2 from the germline V gene are MNHEY and SMNVEV (reference sequence). Written as DNA, the CDR3 is TGTGCCAGCAGTTTATCGAGAGCAAGGACTGAAGCTTTCTTT. Its protein is CASSLSRARTEAFF.

The chain is built from TRBV5-5 and TRBJ2-1; the match to TRBD2 covers 12 bases. The CDR3 spans 16 residues. The V segment lost 0 bases and the J segment 9 bases; nucleotides outside the gene matches: 7. Per germline, CDR1 SGHKS and CDR2 YYEKEE (reference sequence). The CDR3 here is CASSLATTSGGGEQFF. Written as DNA, the CDR3 is TGTGCCAGCAGCTTGGCCACGACTAGCGGGGGTGGTGAGCAGTTCTTC.

The chain couples TRBV19 to TRBJ1-1, with D perhaps matching TRBD1 (5 bases). Germline CDR1 and CDR2: LNHDA and SQIVND (reference sequence). The CDR3 sequence is 13 residues long. V lost 5 bases, J lost 4 bases, and 11 bases lay in between. The CDR3 coding sequence is TGTGCCAGTAGTTTCTCCGGGGGCACTGAAGCTTTCTTT. This translates into CASSFSGGTEAFF.

The chain combines TRBV9 with TRBJ2-5; D may correspond to TRBD1 or TRBD2 (5 bases each). V was shortened by 2 bases and J by 3 bases, with 11 bases between the two germline ends. The CDR3 contains 14 residues. Germline assignment: CDR1 SGDLS and CDR2 YYNGEE. Here the CDR3 DNA reads TGTGCCAGCAGCGTGGGGGTCGGGGAAGAGACCCAGTACTTC. Amino acid sequence: CASSVGVGEETQYF.

The rearrangement links TRBV10-1 to TRBJ2-1; a weak D match, TRBD1 (5 bases). Trimming shortened V by 4 bases and J by 1 base, and 8 bases separated the two germline ends. CDR1 is WNHNN and CDR2 is SYGVQD in the germline V gene (reference sequence). The CDR3 is 14 amino acids. CDR3 DNA sequence: TGCGCCAGCAGTGGACAGATTTCCTACAATGAGCAGTTCTTC. Translated, it gives CASSGQISYNEQFF.

The V gene is TRBV4-1, the J gene TRBJ2-2; D may be TRBD2 (5 bases). Germline CDR1 and CDR2: MGHRA and YSYEKL. This CDR3 has 15 residues. The V end was cut by 4 bases, the J end by 6 bases, with 15 bases between. In DNA, the CDR3 is TGCGCCAGCAGCCGACCTCTCCGGGGATCCGGGGAGCTGTTTTTT. Translation: CASSRPLRGSGELFF.

This chain connects TRBV7-2 to TRBJ2-5; no reliable D call. The CDR3 is 14 amino acids. Trimming removed 3 bases from V and 0 bases from J, with 8 bases in between. The germline V gene has CDR1 SGHTA and CDR2 FQGNSA. This CDR3 reads CASSFTDYQETQYF. The CDR3 coding sequence is TGTGCCAGCAGCTTTACCGACTACCAAGAGACCCAGTACTTC.

This clone came up once. The V gene is TRBV28, the J gene TRBJ2-4, with unresolved D. V was shortened by 5 bases and J by 10 bases, with 15 bases between the two germline ends. Germline CDR1 MDHEN, CDR2 SYDVKM. The CDR3 sequence is 13 residues long. The CDR3 is CASSRRATQIQYF. CDR3 coding DNA: TGTGCCAGCAGTCGACGGGCGACCCAAATTCAGTACTTC.

Only a few counts were recorded for this clone. The chain couples TRBV27 to TRBJ2-2; D unresolved. The ends were cut back, 1 base at V and 6 bases at J, with 6 bases in the middle. The CDR3 has 13 residues. In germline, CDR1 is MNHEY, CDR2 SMNVEV (reference sequence). CDR3 sequence reads: CASSLWSAGELFF. The CDR3 nucleotides are TGTGCCAGCAGTTTATGGTCGGCCGGGGAGCTGTTTTTT.

The chain combines TRBV6-2 or TRBV6-3 with TRBJ2-3; D ambiguous. Trimming removed 0 bases from V and 6 bases from J, with 4 bases in between. Germline V gene data show CDR1 as MNHEY and CDR2 as SVGEGT. The CDR3 length is 12 residues. CDR3 in DNA: TGTGCCAGCAGTTACTCGGGGGATACGCAGTATTTT. Translated, it gives CASSYSGDTQYF.

This chain uses TRBV24-1 with TRBJ2-1; 14 nucleotides agree with TRBD2. The V and J ends lost 3 bases and 9 bases, in that order; junction bases with no gene match: 3. Per the germline V gene, CDR1 is KGHDR and CDR2 is SFDVKD. The CDR3 length is 15 residues. CDR3 region: CATSDPGLAGGEQFF. CDR3 sequence (DNA): TGTGCCACCAGTGATCCTGGACTAGCGGGGGGTGAGCAGTTCTTC.

V is TRBV19 and J is TRBJ2-7, with D perhaps given as TRBD1 or TRBD2 (5 bases each). From germline, CDR1 is LNHDA and CDR2 SQIVND (reference sequence). CDR3 size: 14 residues. V lost 3 bases and J 3 bases, leaving 12 bases between the germline ends. CDR3 DNA sequence: TGTGCCAGTAGTATGGGGGACGGCCTCTACGAGCAGTACTTC. Residues: CASSMGDGLYEQYF.

The chain recombines TRBV27 with TRBJ2-3, with D possibly being TRBD2 (5 bases). V gave up 5 bases and J gave up 1 base, with 19 bases separating them. This CDR3 spans 17 amino acids. CDR1 is MNHEY and CDR2 is SMNVEV in the germline V gene (reference sequence). CDR3 region: CASSPLVSGYRTDTQYF. The DNA of the CDR3 is TGTGCCAGCAGTCCCCTGGTGAGCGGATATCGCACAGATACGCAGTATTTT.

The chain uses TRBV15 and TRBJ2-1; D call uncertain. Trimming stripped 0 bases from V and 7 bases from J, with 13 bases between. This CDR3 is built from 15 residues. Per germline, CDR1 LNHNV and CDR2 YYDKDF (reference sequence). The CDR3 sequence: CATSRDLLGGNEQFF. CDR3 coding DNA: TGTGCCACCAGCAGAGATCTCTTAGGTGGTAATGAGCAGTTCTTC.

The CDR3 DNA is TGTGCTAGTGGCCCACTAGCGGGGGGTTCAGATACGCAGTATTTT. It is translated as CASGPLAGGSDTQYF. The chain couples TRBV12-5 to TRBJ2-3; TRBD2 matches 12 bases. V was clipped by 6 bases and J by 4 bases; unmatched bases: 5. The germline gives CDR1 LGHNT, CDR2 FRNRAP. This CDR3 contains 15 residues.

This clone was seen only a few times. This sequence joins TRBV4-1 and TRBJ2-5, with D possibly being TRBD1 (5 bases). The CDR3 is 14 amino acids. The germline gives CDR1 MGHRA, CDR2 YSYEKL. Trimming shortened V by 5 bases and J by 2 bases, and 12 bases separated the two germline ends. The CDR3 bases are TGCGCCAGCAGCTGGACAATTGCTCAAGAGACCCAGTACTTC. This gives the protein CASSWTIAQETQYF.

The chain couples TRBV19 to TRBJ1-5; a weak D match, TRBD1 (5 bases). Trimming pared 0 bases from V and 7 bases from J, leaving 7 bases between. From germline, CDR1 is LNHDA and CDR2 SQIVND (reference sequence). This CDR3 has 13 amino acids. CDR3: CASSIDREQPQHF. CDR3 coding DNA: TGTGCCAGTAGTATAGACAGGGAACAGCCCCAGCATTTT.